The rows below give T cell receptor beta chains drawn from one sample of a study of Ad26.COV2.S vaccination and SARS-CoV-2 variants. The protocol was immunoSEQ multiplex PCR, while the TCRdb copy is restricted to in-frame clones and leaves out a portion. Of about 320,000 clones in the sample, around 85% were seen once. The specimen was peripheral blood, collected in a trial of Ad26.COV2.S vaccine versus placebo. The receptors were gathered from a person between 18 and 60 years old who received the Ad26.COV2.S COVID-19 vaccine or a placebo. Each CDR3 is given with its conserved first and last residue. The D gene is left open where the match is weak. Clone sizes are given selectively: once, few, many, or a class where the clone is expanded.

>TRBV9|TRBJ1-4|-|TRBD1
TGTGCCAGCAGCCGGACAGGGTTTAATGAAAAACTGTTTTTT
CASSRTGFNEKLFF
>TRBV5-4|TRBJ2-3|-|-
TGTGCCAGCAGCCTCAGACTAGGTGGGTTCGGCGATACGCAGTATTTT
CASSLRLGGFGDTQYF
>TRBV5-1|TRBJ2-1|few|-
TGCGCCAGCAGCCCAGGACGGCACTCCTACAATGAGCAGTTCTTC
CASSPGRHSYNEQFF
>TRBV4-1|TRBJ2-5|-|TRBD2
TGCGCCAGCAGCCAAGATCGAGGTAGCGGGGTTGAGACCCAGTACTTC
CASSQDRGSGVETQYF
>TRBV4-1|TRBJ1-2|-|-
TGCGCCAGCAGCCAAGGGGACACCATGAACTATGGCTACACCTTC
CASSQGDTMNYGYTF
>TRBV28|TRBJ2-7|-|-
TGTGCCAGCAGTGCCGGGACACCGAGCTCCTACGAGCAGTACTTC
CASSAGTPSSYEQYF
>TRBV5-4|TRBJ2-7|medium-sized|TRBD2
TGTGCCAGCAGCTTGGAAAGGACTAGCGGGGGAGAGCAGTACTTC
CASSLERTSGGEQYF
>TRBV5-8|TRBJ1-1|-|-
TGTGCCAGCAGCTTACAATCTGCAGGGAGTTCAACTGAAGCTTTCTTT
CASSLQSAGSSTEAFF
>TRBV7-9|TRBJ2-7|-|-
TGTGCCAGCAGCTCCCTAGAACAGTTCTCCTACGAGCAGTACTTC
CASSSLEQFSYEQYF
>TRBV7-3|TRBJ2-1|-|-
TGTGCCAGCAGCTTAAATGGGGGTTTTGCGAAGTTCTTC
CASSLNGGFAKFF
>TRBV28|TRBJ1-4|-|-
TGTGCCAGCAGTGCGAATGAAAAACTGTTTTTT
CASSANEKLFF
>TRBV5-8|TRBJ1-4|-|-
TGTGCCAGCAGCCGCGCGGGGGCGGCTAATGAAAAACTGTTTTTT
CASSRAGAANEKLFF
>TRBV19|TRBJ1-1|few|-
TGTGCCAGTAGTATCGACCCCCTCCGACAGCTTGAAGCTTTCTTT
CASSIDPLRQLEAFF
>TRBV18|TRBJ1-2|-|-
TGTGCCAGCTCACCAGGCCCCCAGGGAGTTGGCTACACCTTC
CASSPGPQGVGYTF
>TRBV7-2|TRBJ2-5|-|-
TGTGCCAGCAGCCTTCAAGAGACCCAGTACTTC
CASSLQETQYF
>TRBV18|TRBJ1-1|-|-
TGTGCCAGCTCAGCTAGGGACGGCCCGAACACTGAAGCTTTCTTT
CASSARDGPNTEAFF
>TRBV7-3|TRBJ2-5|-|-
TGTGCCAGCAGCTCCTCTCCCTCGGGGGAGGAGACCCAGTACTTC
CASSSSPSGEETQYF
>TRBV6-5|TRBJ1-1|once|-
TGTGCCAGCAGTATAGACTGGAACACTGAAGCTTTCTTT
CASSIDWNTEAFF
>TRBV5-6|TRBJ2-7|-|-
TGTGCCAGCAGCTTGCGGGAATCCTACGAGCAGTACTTC
CASSLRESYEQYF
>TRBV5-1|TRBJ2-5|-|-
TGCGCCAGCAGCTTGGGTTCGGAGACCCAGTACTTC
CASSLGSETQYF
>TRBV5-1|TRBJ2-7|-|-
TGCGCCAGCAGCTTGAACAGTTTCTACGAGCAGTACTTC
CASSLNSFYEQYF
>TRBV10-3|TRBJ1-1|-|-
TGTGCCATCAGCTTGACACTAATCAGGGCTTTCTTT
CAISLTLIRAFF
>TRBV6-5|TRBJ1-1|-|-
TGTGCCAGCAGATTGATTACAGGGAGGGTTACTGAAGCTTTCTTT
CASRLITGRVTEAFF
>TRBV28|TRBJ1-5|-|-
TGTGCCAGCGTCCTGGGAGATCAGCCCCAGCATTTT
CASVLGDQPQHF
>TRBV7-9|TRBJ1-3|-|-
TGTGCCAGCAGCCGTACGGCGGACTCTGGAAACACCATATATTTT
CASSRTADSGNTIYF
>TRBV24-1|TRBJ1-5|-|-
TGTGCCACCAGTGATACCCGGACGAGGCAGCCCCAGCATTTT
CATSDTRTRQPQHF
>TRBV19|TRBJ2-7|-|-
TGTGCCAGCAAGGGGGGGGTAGGGGCCTACGAGCAGTACTTC
CASKGGVGAYEQYF
>TRBV28|TRBJ2-1|-|-
TGTGCCAGCAGTTGGATTACTCCATTTAATGAGCAGTTCTTC
CASSWITPFNEQFF
>TRBV4-2|TRBJ1-1|-|TRBD1
TGTGCCAGCAGCCAAGTGTTGAACAGGGGGGAAGCTTTCTTT
CASSQVLNRGEAFF
>TRBV5-6|TRBJ1-6|-|-
TGTGCCAGCAGCTTGGGCAGCTCCTATAATTCACCCCTCCACTTT
CASSLGSSYNSPLHF
>TRBV21-1|TRBJ1-6|-|-
TGTGCCAGCAGCAAAGGAGGGGGACAGGGCCAGTCACCCCTCCACTTT
CASSKGGGQGQSPLHF
>TRBV24-1|TRBJ2-2|-|TRBD1
TGTGCCACCAGTGATGACAGGGGGAACACCGGGGAGCTGTTTTTT
CATSDDRGNTGELFF
>TRBV4-2|TRBJ1-5|-|-
TGTGCCAGCAGCCAAGAACCAGGGACCTGGAGCGGGCCCCAGCATTTT
CASSQEPGTWSGPQHF
>TRBV11-2|TRBJ1-4|-|-
TGTGCCAGCAGCTTAAGGGCAACTAATGAAAAACTGTTTTTT
CASSLRATNEKLFF
>TRBV6-5|TRBJ2-5|-|TRBD2
TGTGCCAGCAGTTACTCCCGGGGGGGGCAAGAGACCCAGTACTTC
CASSYSRGGQETQYF
>TRBV19|TRBJ1-2|-|-
TGTGCCAGTAGACACATGGCTGGCTACACCTTC
CASRHMAGYTF
>TRBV6-4|TRBJ2-7|-|-
TGTGCCAGCAGTGGTGAGGGAGGCGGCGAGCAGTACTTC
CASSGEGGGEQYF